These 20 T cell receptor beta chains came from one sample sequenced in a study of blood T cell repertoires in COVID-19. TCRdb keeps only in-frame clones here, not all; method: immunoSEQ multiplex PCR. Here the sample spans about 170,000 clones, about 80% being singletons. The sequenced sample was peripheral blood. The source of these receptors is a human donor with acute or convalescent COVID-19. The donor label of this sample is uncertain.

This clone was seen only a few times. The CDR3 DNA reads as TGTGCCAGCAGTTCGGGGGGTTGGAGACCGAACACCGGGGAGCTGTTTTTT. It yields the protein CASSSGGWRPNTGELFF. The rearrangement joins TRBV27 to TRBJ2-2; TRBD2 agrees at 7 bases. J gave up 0 bases and V 4 bases, and 8 bases lay outside the gene matches. The CDR3 is made up of 17 amino acids. CDR1 and CDR2 from the germline V gene are MNHEY and SMNVEV (reference sequence).

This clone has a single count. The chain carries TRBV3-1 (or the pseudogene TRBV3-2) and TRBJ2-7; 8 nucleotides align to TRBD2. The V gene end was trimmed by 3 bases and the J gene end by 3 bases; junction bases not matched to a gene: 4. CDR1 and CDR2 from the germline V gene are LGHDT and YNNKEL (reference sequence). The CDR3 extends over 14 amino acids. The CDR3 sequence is CASSHRTSNYEQYF. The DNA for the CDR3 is TGTGCCAGCAGCCATAGGACTAGCAACTACGAGCAGTACTTC.

CDR3 nucleotide sequence: TGTGCCAGCAGTGACGCGGGACAGGGGGCCGGGGATACGCAGTATTTT. Amino acid sequence: CASSDAGQGAGDTQYF. This chain joins TRBV6-1 and TRBJ2-3; 12 bases map to TRBD1. From germline, CDR1 is MNHNS and CDR2 SASEGT. Germline trimming cut 3 bases from V and 6 bases from J; bases unmatched to any gene: 7. The CDR3 totals 16 residues.

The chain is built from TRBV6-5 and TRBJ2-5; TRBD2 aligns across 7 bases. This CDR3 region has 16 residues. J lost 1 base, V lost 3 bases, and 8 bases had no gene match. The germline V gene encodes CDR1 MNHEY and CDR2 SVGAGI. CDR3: CASSYSLGGGQETQYF. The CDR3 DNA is TGTGCCAGCAGTTATTCCCTTGGCGGGGGCCAAGAGACCCAGTACTTC.

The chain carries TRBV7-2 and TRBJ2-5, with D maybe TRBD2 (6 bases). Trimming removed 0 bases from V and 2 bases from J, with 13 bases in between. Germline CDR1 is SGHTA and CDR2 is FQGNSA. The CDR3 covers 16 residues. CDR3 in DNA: TGTGCCAGCAGCTTAGCGGGCTTGGGGAGGCAAGAGACCCAGTACTTC. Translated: CASSLAGLGRQETQYF.

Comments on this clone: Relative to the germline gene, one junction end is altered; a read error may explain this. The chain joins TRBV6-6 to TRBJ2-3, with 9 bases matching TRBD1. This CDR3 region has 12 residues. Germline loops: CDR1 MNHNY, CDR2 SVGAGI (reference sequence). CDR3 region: CASSPGQGGGHF. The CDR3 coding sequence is TGTGCCAGCAGCCCGGGACAGGGAGGAGGGCATTTT.

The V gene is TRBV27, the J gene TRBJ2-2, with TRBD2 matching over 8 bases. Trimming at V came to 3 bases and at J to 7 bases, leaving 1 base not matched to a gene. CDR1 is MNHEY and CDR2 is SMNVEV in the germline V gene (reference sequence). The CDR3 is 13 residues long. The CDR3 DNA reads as TGTGCCAGCAGTTTCCGGGGGGGCGGGGAGCTGTTTTTT. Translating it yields CASSFRGGGELFF.

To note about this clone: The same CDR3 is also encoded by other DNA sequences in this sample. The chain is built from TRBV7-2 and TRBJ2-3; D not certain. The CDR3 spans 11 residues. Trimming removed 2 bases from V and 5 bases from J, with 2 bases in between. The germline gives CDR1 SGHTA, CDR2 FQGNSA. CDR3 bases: TGTGCCAGCAGCTTACAAGATACGCAGTATTTT. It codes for CASSLQDTQYF.

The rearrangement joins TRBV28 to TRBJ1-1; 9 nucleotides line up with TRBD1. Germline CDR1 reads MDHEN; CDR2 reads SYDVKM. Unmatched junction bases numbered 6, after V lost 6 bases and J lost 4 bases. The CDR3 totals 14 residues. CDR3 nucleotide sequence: TGTGCCAGCAGGTCCACAGGGGGCGGCACTGAAGCTTTCTTT. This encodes CASRSTGGGTEAFF.

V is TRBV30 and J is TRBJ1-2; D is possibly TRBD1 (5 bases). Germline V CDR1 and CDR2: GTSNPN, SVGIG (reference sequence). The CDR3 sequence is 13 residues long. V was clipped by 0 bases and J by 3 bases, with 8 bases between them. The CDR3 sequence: CAWSVGADYGYTF. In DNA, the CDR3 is TGTGCCTGGAGTGTAGGGGCTGACTATGGCTACACCTTC.

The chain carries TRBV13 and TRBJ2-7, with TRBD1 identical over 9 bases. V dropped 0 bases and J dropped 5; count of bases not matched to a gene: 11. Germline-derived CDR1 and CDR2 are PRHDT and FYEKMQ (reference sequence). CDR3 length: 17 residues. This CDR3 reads CASSLGRGQGLVDEQYF. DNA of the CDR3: TGTGCCAGCAGCTTAGGCAGGGGACAGGGTTTGGTCGACGAGCAGTACTTC. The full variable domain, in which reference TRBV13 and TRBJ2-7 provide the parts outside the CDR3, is AAGVIQSPRHLIKEKRETATLKCYPIPRHDTVYWYQQGPGQDPQFLISFYEKMQSDKGSIPDRFSAQQFSDYHSELNMSSLELGDSALYFCASSLGRGQGLVDEQYFGPGTRLTVT.

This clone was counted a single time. CDR3: CASSLEGRATEAFF. CDR3 nucleotide sequence: TGCGCCAGCAGCTTGGAGGGCAGGGCGACTGAAGCTTTCTTT. This chain joins TRBV5-1 and TRBJ1-1, with a tentative D call TRBD1 (5 bases). This CDR3 region has 14 residues. The germline V gene encodes CDR1 SGHRS and CDR2 YFSETQ. Trimming shortened V by 0 bases and J by 5 bases, and 11 bases separated the two germline ends.

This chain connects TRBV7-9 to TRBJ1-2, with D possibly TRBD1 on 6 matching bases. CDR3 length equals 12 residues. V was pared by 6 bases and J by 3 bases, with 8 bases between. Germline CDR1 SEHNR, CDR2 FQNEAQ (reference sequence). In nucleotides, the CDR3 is TGTGCCAGCAGTAACAGGGACTATGGCTACACCTTC. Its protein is CASSNRDYGYTF.

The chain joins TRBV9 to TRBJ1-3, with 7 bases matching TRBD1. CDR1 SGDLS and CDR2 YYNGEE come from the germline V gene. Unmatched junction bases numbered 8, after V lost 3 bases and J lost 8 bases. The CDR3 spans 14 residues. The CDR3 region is CASSAHDRVDTIYF. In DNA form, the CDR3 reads TGTGCCAGCAGCGCCCATGACAGGGTAGACACCATATATTTT. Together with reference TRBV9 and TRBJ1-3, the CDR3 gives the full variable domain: DSGVTQTPKHLITATGQRVTLRCSPRSGDLSVYWYQQSLDQGLQFLIQYYNGEERAKGNILERFSAQQFPDLHSELNLSSLELGDSALYFCASSAHDRVDTIYFGEGSWLTVV.

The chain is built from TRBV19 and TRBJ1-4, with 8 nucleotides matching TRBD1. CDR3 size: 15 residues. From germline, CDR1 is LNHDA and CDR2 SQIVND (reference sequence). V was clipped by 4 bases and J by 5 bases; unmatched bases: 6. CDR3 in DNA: TGTGCCAGTAGTAGTCGACAGGGGAGGAATGAAAAACTGTTTTTT. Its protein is CASSSRQGRNEKLFF.

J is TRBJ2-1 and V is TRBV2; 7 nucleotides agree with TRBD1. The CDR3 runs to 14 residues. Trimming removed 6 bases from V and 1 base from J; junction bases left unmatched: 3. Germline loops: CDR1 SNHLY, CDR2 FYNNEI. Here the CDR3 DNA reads TGTGCCAGCAGCGACAGGGTGTCCTACAATGAGCAGTTCTTC. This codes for CASSDRVSYNEQFF.

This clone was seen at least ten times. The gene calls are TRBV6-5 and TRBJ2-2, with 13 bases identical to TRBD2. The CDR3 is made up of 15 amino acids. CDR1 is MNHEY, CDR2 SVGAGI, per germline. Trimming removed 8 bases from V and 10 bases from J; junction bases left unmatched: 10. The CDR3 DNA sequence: TGTGCCAGCTCCTCCACTAGCGGGGGGGTCGTGGAGCTGTTTTTT. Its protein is CASSSTSGGVVELFF.

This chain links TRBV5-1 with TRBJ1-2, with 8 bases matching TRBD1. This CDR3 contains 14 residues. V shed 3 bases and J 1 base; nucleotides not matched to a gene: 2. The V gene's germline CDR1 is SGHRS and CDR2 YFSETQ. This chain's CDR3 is CASSSDRGNYGYTF. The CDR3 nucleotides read TGCGCCAGCAGCTCTGACAGGGGTAACTATGGCTACACCTTC.

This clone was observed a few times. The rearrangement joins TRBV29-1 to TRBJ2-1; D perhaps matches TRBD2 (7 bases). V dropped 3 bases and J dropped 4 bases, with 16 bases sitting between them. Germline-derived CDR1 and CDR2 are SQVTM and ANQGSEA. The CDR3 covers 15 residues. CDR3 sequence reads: CSVEGGGSRYNEQFF. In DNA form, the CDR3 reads TGCAGCGTTGAGGGGGGCGGGAGTCGGTACAATGAGCAGTTCTTC.

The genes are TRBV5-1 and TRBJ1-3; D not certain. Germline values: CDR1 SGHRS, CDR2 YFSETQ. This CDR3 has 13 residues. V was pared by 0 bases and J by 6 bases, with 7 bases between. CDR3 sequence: CASSLGPQNTIYF. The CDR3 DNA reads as TGCGCCAGCAGCTTGGGTCCACAAAACACCATATATTTT. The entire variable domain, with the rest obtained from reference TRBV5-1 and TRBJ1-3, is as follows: KAGVTQTPRYLIKTRGQQVTLSCSPISGHRSVSWYQQTPGQGLQFLFEYFSETQRNKGNFPGRFSGRQFSNSRSEMNVSTLELGDSALYLCASSLGPQNTIYFGEGSWLTVV.